This T cell receptor (beta chain) was sequenced in a study of identical twins. Notes on the study in general: There is a chance that invariant MAIT and iNKT cells partially muddied zero-insertion analyses. High-abundance cord blood beta clonotypes had fewer insertions; memory repertoires showed none.

A universal primer site came from template switching; cDNA carried unique molecular identifiers. MiXCR, run by TCRdb on the 5' RACE reads, gives a single entry per CDR3 protein. Of 200,000 to 250,000 distinct CDR3 sequences detected, 6% to 8.5% appear once; the ten largest clones hold roughly 5%. Healthy Caucasian individuals made up all the donors. The CDR3 totals 15 residues. Trimming cost V 0 bases and J 5 bases, with 14 bases left between them. CDR1 and CDR2 (germline): SGDLS, YYNGEE. In the case of this clonotype: Its antigen remains unknown.

The same specimen was also included in a second study, on yellow fever vaccine responses in identical twins.

The TCR was taken from a woman under 30 in good health. The V call is TRBV9, the J call TRBJ2-5; possibly TRBD1 or TRBD2 for D (6 bases each). Sequences were obtained from CD8+ T cells sorted from blood. CDR3 sequence reads: CASSVEGGGLETQYF. CDR3 in DNA: TGTGCCAGCAGCGTAGAGGGGGGAGGTCTGGAGACCCAGTACTTC. The full variable domain, with the rest looked up from reference TRBV9 and TRBJ2-5, is DSGVTQTPKHLITATGQRVTLRCSPRSGDLSVYWYQQSLDQGLQFLIQYYNGEERAKGNILERFSAQQFPDLHSELNLSSLELGDSALYFCASSVEGGGLETQYFGPGTRLLVL.